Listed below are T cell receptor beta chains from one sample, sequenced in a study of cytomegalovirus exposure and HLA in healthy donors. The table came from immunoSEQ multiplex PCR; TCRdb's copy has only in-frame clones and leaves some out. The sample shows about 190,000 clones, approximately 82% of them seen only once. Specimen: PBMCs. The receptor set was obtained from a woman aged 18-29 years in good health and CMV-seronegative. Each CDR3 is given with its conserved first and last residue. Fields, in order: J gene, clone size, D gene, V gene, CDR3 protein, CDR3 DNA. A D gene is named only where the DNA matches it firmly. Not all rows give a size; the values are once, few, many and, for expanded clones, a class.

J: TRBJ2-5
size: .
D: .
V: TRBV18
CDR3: CASSKDLRETQYF
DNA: TGTGCCAGCTCTAAAGACTTGAGGGAGACCCAGTACTTC

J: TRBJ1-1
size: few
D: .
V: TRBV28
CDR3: CASSSVDSEAFF
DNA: TGTGCCAGCAGTTCTGTGGACAGCGAAGCTTTCTTT

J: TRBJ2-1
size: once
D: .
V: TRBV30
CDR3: CAWSDGGLHNEQFF
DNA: TGTGCCTGGAGTGACGGGGGACTCCACAATGAGCAGTTCTTC

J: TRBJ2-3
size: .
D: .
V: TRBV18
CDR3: CASSPLFRQGPLMGTDTQYF
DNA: TGTGCCAGCTCACCACTTTTCCGGCAGGGGCCCCTCATGGGCACAGATACGCAGTATTTT

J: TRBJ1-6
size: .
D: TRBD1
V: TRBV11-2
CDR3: CASRGQGAHNSPLHF
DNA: TGTGCCAGCAGGGGACAGGGGGCACATAATTCACCCCTCCACTTT

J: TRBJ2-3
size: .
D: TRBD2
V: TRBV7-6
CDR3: CASSYHPTSGRSTDTQYF
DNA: TGTGCCAGCAGTTACCATCCCACTAGCGGGAGAAGCACAGATACGCAGTATTTT

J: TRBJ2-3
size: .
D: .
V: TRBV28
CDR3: CASSEVTDTQYF
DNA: TGTGCCAGCTCCGAGGTCACAGATACGCAGTATTTT

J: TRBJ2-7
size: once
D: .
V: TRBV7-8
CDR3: CASSSQTGTYEQYF
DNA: TGTGCCAGCAGCTCACAGACAGGAACCTACGAGCAGTACTTC

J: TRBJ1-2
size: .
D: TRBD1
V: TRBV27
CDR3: CASGQVYNYGYTF
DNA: TGTGCCAGCGGACAGGTTTATAACTATGGCTACACCTTC

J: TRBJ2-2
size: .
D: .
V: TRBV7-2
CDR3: CASSLRGDTGELFF
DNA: TGTGCCAGCAGCTTAAGGGGTGACACCGGGGAGCTGTTTTTT

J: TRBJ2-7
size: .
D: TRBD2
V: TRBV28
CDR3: CASRGLAGATYEQYF
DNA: TGTGCCAGCAGGGGACTAGCGGGAGCCACCTACGAGCAGTACTTC

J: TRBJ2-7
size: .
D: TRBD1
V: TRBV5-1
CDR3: CASSFHRDRGAYEQYF
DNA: TGCGCCAGCAGCTTCCACCGGGACAGGGGGGCATACGAGCAGTACTTC

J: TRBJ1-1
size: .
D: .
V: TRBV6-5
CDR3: CASSYVQGMNTEAFF
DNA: TGTGCCAGCAGTTACGTACAGGGAATGAACACTGAAGCTTTCTTT

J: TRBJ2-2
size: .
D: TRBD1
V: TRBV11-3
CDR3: CASSSGTGPGELFF
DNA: TGTGCCAGCAGCTCCGGGACAGGGCCCGGGGAGCTGTTTTTT

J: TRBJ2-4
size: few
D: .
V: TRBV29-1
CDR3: CSVRRGQTDIQYF
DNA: TGCAGCGTTCGCCGGGGACAAACAGACATTCAGTACTTC

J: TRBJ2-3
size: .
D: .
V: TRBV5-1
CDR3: CASSPPGLEDTQYF
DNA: TGCGCCAGCAGCCCCCCTGGGCTCGAGGATACGCAGTATTTT

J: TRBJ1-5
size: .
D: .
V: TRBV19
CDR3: CASSTPGGARSNQPQHF
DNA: TGTGCCAGTAGTACCCCGGGTGGGGCAAGGAGCAATCAGCCCCAGCATTTT

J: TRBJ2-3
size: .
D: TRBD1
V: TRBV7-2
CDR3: CASSLADRGDTQYF
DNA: TGTGCCAGCAGCTTAGCAGACAGGGGAGATACGCAGTATTTT

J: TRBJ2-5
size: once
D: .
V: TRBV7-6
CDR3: CASSLSAPPRRYQETQYF
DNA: TGTGCCAGCAGCTTATCAGCTCCCCCCCGGCGGTACCAAGAGACCCAGTACTTC

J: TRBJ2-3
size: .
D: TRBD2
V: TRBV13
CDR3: CASSPWTSGRASTDTQYF
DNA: TGTGCCAGCAGCCCCTGGACTAGCGGGAGGGCAAGCACAGATACGCAGTATTTT

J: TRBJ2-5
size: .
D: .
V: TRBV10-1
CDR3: CASSESPVSETQYF
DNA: TGCGCCAGCAGTGAGTCTCCCGTTTCCGAGACCCAGTACTTC

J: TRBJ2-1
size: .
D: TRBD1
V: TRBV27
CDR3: CASSPTGSSYNEQFF
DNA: TGTGCCAGCAGCCCGACAGGGAGCTCCTACAATGAGCAGTTCTTC

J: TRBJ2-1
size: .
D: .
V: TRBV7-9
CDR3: CASSPPGNEQFF
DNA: TGTGCCAGCAGCCCCCCCGGGAATGAGCAGTTCTTC

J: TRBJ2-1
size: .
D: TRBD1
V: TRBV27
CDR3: CASSLGQGAYNEQFF
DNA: TGTGCCAGCAGTTTGGGACAGGGGGCTTACAATGAGCAGTTCTTC

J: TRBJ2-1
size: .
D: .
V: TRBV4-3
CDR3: CASSQDRSNEQFF
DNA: TGCGCCAGCAGCCAAGATCGTAGCAATGAGCAGTTCTTC

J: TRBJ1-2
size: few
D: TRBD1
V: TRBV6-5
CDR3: CASSRTGRVGYTF
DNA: TGTGCCAGCAGCCGGACAGGGCGGGTAGGCTACACCTTC

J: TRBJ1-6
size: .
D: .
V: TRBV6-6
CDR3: CASSYRGHSPLHF
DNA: TGTGCCAGCAGTTACCGGGGTCATTCACCCCTCCACTTT

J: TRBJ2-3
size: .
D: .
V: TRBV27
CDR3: CASSFLQPTGLRTDTQYF
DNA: TGTGCCAGCAGTTTCCTCCAGCCGACGGGACTCCGCACAGATACGCAGTATTTT

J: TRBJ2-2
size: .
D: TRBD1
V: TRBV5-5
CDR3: CASRPDRDNTGELFF
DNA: TGTGCCAGCAGACCTGACAGGGACAACACCGGGGAGCTGTTTTTT

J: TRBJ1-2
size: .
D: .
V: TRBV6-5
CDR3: CASSGFEDYGYTF
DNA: TGTGCCAGCTCGGGGTTCGAAGACTATGGCTACACCTTC

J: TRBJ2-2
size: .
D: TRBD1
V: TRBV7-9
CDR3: CASSSAGTGVNTGELFF
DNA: TGTGCCAGCAGCTCGGCCGGGACAGGCGTGAACACCGGGGAGCTGTTTTTT

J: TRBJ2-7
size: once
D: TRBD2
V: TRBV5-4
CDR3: CDSSQTSGSYEQYF
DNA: TGTGACAGCAGCCAGACTAGCGGGAGCTACGAGCAGTACTTC

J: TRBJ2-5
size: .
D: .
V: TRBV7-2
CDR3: CASSSGSAVIETQYF
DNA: TGTGCCAGCAGCTCGGGAAGCGCAGTAATAGAGACCCAGTACTTC

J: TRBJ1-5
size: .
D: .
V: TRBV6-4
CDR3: CASSDRGQPQHF
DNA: TGTGCCAGCAGTGATAGAGGCCAGCCCCAGCATTTT

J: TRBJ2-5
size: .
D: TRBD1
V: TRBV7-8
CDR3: CASSWTGGYSETQYF
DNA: TGTGCCAGCAGCTGGACAGGGGGTTATTCGGAGACCCAGTACTTC

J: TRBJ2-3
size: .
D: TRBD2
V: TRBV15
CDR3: CATSRDTSGSGDTQYF
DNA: TGTGCCACCAGCAGAGATACTAGCGGGAGTGGGGATACGCAGTATTTT

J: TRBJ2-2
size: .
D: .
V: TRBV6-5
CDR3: CASSPGSEHTGELFF
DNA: TGTGCCAGCAGCCCAGGGTCCGAGCACACCGGGGAGCTGTTTTTT

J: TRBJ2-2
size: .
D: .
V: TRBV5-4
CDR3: CASLDSWNTGELFF
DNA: TGTGCCAGCTTAGACTCGTGGAACACCGGGGAGCTGTTTTTT

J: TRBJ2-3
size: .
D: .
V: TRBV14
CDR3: CASSQLFEDTQYF
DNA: TGTGCCAGCAGCCAACTATTTGAAGATACGCAGTATTTT

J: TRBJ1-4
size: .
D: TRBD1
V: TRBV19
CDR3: CASSPSGTGKEKLFF
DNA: TGTGCCAGTAGCCCCTCCGGGACAGGGAAAGAAAAACTGTTTTTT

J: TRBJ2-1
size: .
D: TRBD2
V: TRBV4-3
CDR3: CASSQDEAGDDNEQFF
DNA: TGCGCCAGCAGCCAAGATGAAGCGGGAGATGACAATGAGCAGTTCTTC

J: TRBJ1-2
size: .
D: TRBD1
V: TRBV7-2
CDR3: CASSTKGTGDGYTF
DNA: TGTGCCAGCAGCACTAAAGGGACAGGGGATGGCTACACCTTC

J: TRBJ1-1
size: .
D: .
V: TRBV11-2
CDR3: CASSPIATNTEAFF
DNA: TGTGCCAGCAGCCCTATCGCCACGAACACTGAAGCTTTCTTT

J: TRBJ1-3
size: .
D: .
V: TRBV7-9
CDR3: CASSFARVLSGNTIYF
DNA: TGTGCCAGCAGCTTCGCCCGGGTACTCTCTGGAAACACCATATATTTT

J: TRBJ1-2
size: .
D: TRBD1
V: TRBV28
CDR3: CASSSAGTGEGRYTF
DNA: TGTGCCAGCAGTTCCGCCGGGACAGGGGAAGGGAGGTACACCTTC

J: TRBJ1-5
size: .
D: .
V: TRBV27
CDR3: CASRSEGYSNQPQHF
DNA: TGTGCCAGCAGGTCGGAGGGGTATAGCAATCAGCCCCAGCATTTT

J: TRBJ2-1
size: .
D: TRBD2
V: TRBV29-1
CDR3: CSVARTSVYNEQFF
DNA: TGCAGCGTTGCTAGGACTAGCGTATACAATGAGCAGTTCTTC

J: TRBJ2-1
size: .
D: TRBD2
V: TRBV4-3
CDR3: CASSRMGGFDNEQFF
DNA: TGCGCCAGCAGCCGAATGGGGGGGTTCGACAATGAGCAGTTCTTC

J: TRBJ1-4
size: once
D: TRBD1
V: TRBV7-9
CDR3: CASRPGTGANEKLFF
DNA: TGTGCCAGCAGACCCGGGACAGGGGCAAATGAAAAACTGTTTTTT

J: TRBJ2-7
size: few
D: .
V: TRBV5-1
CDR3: CASSLVPGVSYEQYF
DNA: TGCGCCAGCAGCTTGGTACCAGGGGTATCGTACGAGCAGTACTTC